This T cell receptor (beta chain) appears in the sequencing data of a study of shared clonotypes between healthy human individuals. Study results and caveats: Across a handful of donors, naive CD4 shared roughly 5%, naive CD8 more than 3%, memory CD4 about 2.4%, memory CD8 around 0.42%. The study sampled only blood, and tissue repertoires likely differ.

This CDR3 is built from 14 residues. V was clipped by 4 bases and J by 2 bases, with 10 bases between them. CDR1 MGHRA and CDR2 YSYEKL come from the germline V gene. This clone was counted at least ten times. The antigen is unknown. Other DNA sequences of this sample code for an identical CDR3. Method: immunoSEQ multiplex PCR; TCRdb's copy keeps in-frame clones and lacks some. The sample yields approximately 740,000 clones, about 74% seen once. Donors comprised healthy HIV-negative adults lacking recent acute infections or vaccinations. Partitioning of CD4+ cells yielded a CD45RA+ naive subset and a CD45RA-negative memory subset.

This sequence was found in a woman in her twenties or thirties in good health. The chain uses TRBV4-1 and TRBJ2-3, with D possibly called TRBD1 or TRBD2 (5 bases each). The sequencing input was memory CD4+ T cells sorted from blood. Subset in this sample: CD45RA-negative fraction. CDR3 loop: CASSLKGTTDTQYF. In DNA form, the CDR3 reads TGCGCCAGCAGCCTTAAAGGGACCACAGATACGCAGTATTTT.